These 2 T cell receptor beta chains were sequenced from one sample in a study of CD8+ T cells in alopecia areata. cDNA prepared by RNA extraction and subsequent reverse transcription served as the template for sequencing. TCRdb keeps only in-frame clones here, not all; method: immunoSEQ multiplex PCR. There are roughly 250,000 clones in the sample; 67% occur only once, and roughly 1.2% lies in the top ten. Sample: CD4+ T cells sorted from blood, taken at week 0. Every receptor here comes from a human donor with alopecia areata.

The chain employs TRBV7-8 and TRBJ2-5, with 7 bases fitting TRBD2. This CDR3 is built from 15 residues. The ends lost 2 bases at V and 4 bases at J; junction bases unmatched: 7. Germline V gene sequence: CDR1 SGHVS, CDR2 FQNEAQ. CDR3 sequence reads: CASSLLGGSLETQYF. DNA for the CDR3: TGTGCCAGCAGCTTACTCGGGGGGTCTTTAGAGACCCAGTACTTC.

The V and J genes are TRBV4-3 and TRBJ2-7; D call uncertain. CDR1 LGHNA and CDR2 YSLEER come from the germline V gene. The CDR3 runs to 14 residues. V shed 4 bases and J shed 1 base, with 11 bases lying between them. The DNA for the CDR3 is TGCGCCAGCAGCCTCAGCAGGTTTTCCTACGAGCAGTACTTC. Its protein is CASSLSRFSYEQYF.